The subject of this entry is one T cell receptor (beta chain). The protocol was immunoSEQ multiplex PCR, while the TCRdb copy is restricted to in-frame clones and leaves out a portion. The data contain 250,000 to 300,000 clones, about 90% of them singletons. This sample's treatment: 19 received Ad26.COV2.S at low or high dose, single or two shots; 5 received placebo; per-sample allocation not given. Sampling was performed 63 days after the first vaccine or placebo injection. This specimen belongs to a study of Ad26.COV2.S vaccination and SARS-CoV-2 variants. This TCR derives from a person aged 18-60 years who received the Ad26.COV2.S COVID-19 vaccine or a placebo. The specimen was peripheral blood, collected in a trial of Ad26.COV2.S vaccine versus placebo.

The CDR3 nucleotides are TGCGCCAGCAGCTGGACCGGGACAGGGGTTGGGAACACTGAAGCTTTCTTT. This translates into CASSWTGTGVGNTEAFF. J is TRBJ1-1 and V is TRBV5-1; TRBD1 matches 10 bases. CDR3 length: 17 amino acids. Germline assignment: CDR1 SGHRS and CDR2 YFSETQ. Trimming at V came to 3 bases and at J to 1 base, leaving 9 bases not matched to a gene.